This TCR beta chain stems from a study of shared clonotypes between healthy human individuals. A word on this clone: Additional DNA sequences in this sample encode the identical CDR3.

Losses at the gene ends were 6 bases for V and 6 bases for J; bases not matched to a gene: 6. CDR1 and CDR2 from the germline V gene are MDHEN and SYDVKM. This CDR3 is built from 13 residues. As handled by the study authors: As immunoSEQ supplied junction-only sequences (without quality scores), filtering differed. Using immunoSEQ multiplex PCR, the repertoire was profiled, and TCRdb retains in-frame clones only, with some absent. Clone size and V and J calls were adopted from that table, with D and trimming inferred from the DNA. This table has some 2,500,000 clones, 92% appearing once. The sample comprised naive CD4+ T cells from PBMCs. Sample subset: CD45RA+ positively selected. The origin of this receptor is a man younger than 30 in good health. Some clones in this sample may be carry-over from other donors' samples. This rearrangement joins TRBV28 to TRBJ1-2, with 8 bases fitting TRBD1. The CDR3 nucleotides read TGTGCCAGCAGACCAGGGGGCGCGGATGGCTACACCTTC. Amino acid sequence: CASRPGGADGYTF.